This T cell receptor beta chain was observed in a study of OX40 agonist ivuxolimab in advanced cancers. For the study at large: Ivuxolimab, which patients received intravenously every 2 weeks, was dosed at 0.01 to 10 mg/kg. With a range of roughly 20 to 80, age averaged approximately 55 years, and around 80% were male.

For this clone: Its antigen is as yet unknown.

Clones were sequenced by immunoSEQ multiplex PCR, and TCRdb holds only the in-frame ones, with some missing. Among under 15,000 clones listed, 87% were seen once. The CDR3 totals 14 residues. Germline CDR1 SGHAT, CDR2 FQNNGV. V gave up 5 bases and J gave up 2 bases; unmatched junction bases: 4. Study outcomes and limitations: CD4+ T cells averaged fewer expanded clones than CD8+ T cells. At 0.1 to 3.0 mg/kg, CD4+ and CD8+ blood T cells expanded clonally by week 6.

This clonotype was obtained from an adult with an advanced solid tumor such as melanoma, head and neck, liver or kidney cancer. The sequences come from CD4+ or CD8+ T cells sorted from blood, collected in a trial of the OX40 agonist ivuxolimab. V usage is TRBV11-2 and J usage is TRBJ2-7, with TRBD1 identical over 9 bases. The CDR3 sequence is CASSPWTGAYEQYF. CDR3 nucleotides: TGTGCCAGCAGCCCATGGACAGGGGCCTACGAGCAGTACTTC.